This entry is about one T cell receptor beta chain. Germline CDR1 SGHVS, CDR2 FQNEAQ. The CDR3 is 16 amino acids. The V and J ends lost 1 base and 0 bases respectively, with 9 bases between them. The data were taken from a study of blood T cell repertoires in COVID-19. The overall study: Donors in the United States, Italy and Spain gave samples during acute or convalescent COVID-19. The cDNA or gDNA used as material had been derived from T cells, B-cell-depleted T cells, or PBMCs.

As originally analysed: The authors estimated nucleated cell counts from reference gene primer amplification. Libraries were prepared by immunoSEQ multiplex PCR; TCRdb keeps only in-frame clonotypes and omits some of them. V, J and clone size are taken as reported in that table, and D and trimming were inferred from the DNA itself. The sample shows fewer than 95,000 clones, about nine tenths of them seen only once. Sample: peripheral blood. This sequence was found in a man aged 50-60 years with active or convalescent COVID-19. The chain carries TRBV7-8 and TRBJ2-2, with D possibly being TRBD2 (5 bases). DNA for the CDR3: TGTGCCAGCAGCTTAGGAGGGTACTCGAACACCGGGGAGCTGTTTTTT. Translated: CASSLGGYSNTGELFF.